This TCR beta chain was obtained from a study of shared clonotypes between healthy human individuals. Germline CDR1 and CDR2: SQVTM and ANQGSEA. V was shortened by 5 bases and J by 7 bases, with 26 bases between the two germline ends. This CDR3 spans 17 amino acids. This clone was seen just once. Its target is unknown. The method was immunoSEQ multiplex PCR; TCRdb's version includes in-frame clones alone and lacks a portion of them. The table records some 1.1 million clones, 60% to 80% of them present only once. Broader study findings: Clonotypes shared by all four sorted-subset donors had higher generation probabilities than non-shared clonotypes.

The genes are TRBV29-1 and TRBJ1-4; no definite D call. The clonotype originates from a man younger than 30 in good health. Some clones in this sample may be carry-over from other donors' samples. Specimen: memory CD4+ T cells from PBMCs. Subset specified: CD45RA-negative fraction. As DNA, the CDR3 is TGCAGCGTTACGGGAATTTTAGTGGGCAGGAGCCTTGAAAAACTGTTTTTT. This gives the protein CSVTGILVGRSLEKLFF.